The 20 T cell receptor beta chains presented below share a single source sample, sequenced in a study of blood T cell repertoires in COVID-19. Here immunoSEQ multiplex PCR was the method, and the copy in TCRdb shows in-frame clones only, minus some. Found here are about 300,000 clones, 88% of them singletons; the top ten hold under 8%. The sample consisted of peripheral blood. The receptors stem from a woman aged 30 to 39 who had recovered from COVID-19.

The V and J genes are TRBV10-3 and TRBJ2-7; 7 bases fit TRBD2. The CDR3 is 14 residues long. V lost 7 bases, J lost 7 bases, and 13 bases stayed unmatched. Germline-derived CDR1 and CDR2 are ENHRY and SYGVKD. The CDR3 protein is CAIKSGPQAGEQYF. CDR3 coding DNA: TGTGCCATCAAATCCGGGCCCCAAGCGGGGGAGCAGTACTTC.

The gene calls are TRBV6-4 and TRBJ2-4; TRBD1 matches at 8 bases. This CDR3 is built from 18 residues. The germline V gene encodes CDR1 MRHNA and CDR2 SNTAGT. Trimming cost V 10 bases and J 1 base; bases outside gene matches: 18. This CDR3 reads CATPPRTGRNGAKNIQYF. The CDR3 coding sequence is TGTGCCACCCCGCCCCGGACAGGGCGAAACGGGGCCAAAAACATTCAGTACTTC.

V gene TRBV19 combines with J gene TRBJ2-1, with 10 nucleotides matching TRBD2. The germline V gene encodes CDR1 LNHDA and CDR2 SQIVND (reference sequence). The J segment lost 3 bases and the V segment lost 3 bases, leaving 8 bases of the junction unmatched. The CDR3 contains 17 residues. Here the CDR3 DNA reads TGTGCCAGTAGTATCGGACGTAGCGGGGGGAACTACAATGAGCAGTTCTTC. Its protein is CASSIGRSGGNYNEQFF.

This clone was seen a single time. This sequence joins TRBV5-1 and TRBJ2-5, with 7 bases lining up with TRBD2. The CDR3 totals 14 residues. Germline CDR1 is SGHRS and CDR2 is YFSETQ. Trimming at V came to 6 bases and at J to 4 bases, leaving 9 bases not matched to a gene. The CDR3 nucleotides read TGCGCCAGCAAATTGCGGGGGAGGGGAGAGACCCAGTACTTC. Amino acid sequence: CASKLRGRGETQYF.

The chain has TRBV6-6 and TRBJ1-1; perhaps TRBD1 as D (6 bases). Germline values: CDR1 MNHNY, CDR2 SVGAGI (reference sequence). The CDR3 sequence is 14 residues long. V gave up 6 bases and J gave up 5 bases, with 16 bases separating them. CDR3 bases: TGTGCCAGCAGCGGGATTTTAGGGGGAACTGAAGCTTTCTTT. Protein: CASSGILGGTEAFF.

CDR3 residues: CASSEGSSGGTDTQYF. CDR3 nucleotides: TGTGCCAGCAGTGAAGGTAGTAGCGGGGGCACAGATACGCAGTATTTT. The J gene is TRBJ2-3, the V gene TRBV6-4, with 8 bases identical to TRBD2. Germline V CDR1 and CDR2: MRHNA, SNTAGT. Trimming took 3 bases from V and 1 from J; bases not matched to a gene: 6. CDR3 length: 16 residues.

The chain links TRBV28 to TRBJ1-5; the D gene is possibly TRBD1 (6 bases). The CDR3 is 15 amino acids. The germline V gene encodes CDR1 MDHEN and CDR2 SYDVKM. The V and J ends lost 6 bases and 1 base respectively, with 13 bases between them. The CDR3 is CASRGTWGSNQPQHF. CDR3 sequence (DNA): TGTGCCAGCAGGGGGACATGGGGGAGCAATCAGCCCCAGCATTTT. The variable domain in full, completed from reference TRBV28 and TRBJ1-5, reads DVKVTQSSRYLVKRTGEKVFLECVQDMDHENMFWYRQDPGLGLRLIYFSYDVKMKEKGDIPEGYSVSREKKERFSLILESASTNQTSMYLCASRGTWGSNQPQHFGDGTRLSIL.

The CDR3 protein is CSVTRNTGELFF. In DNA, the CDR3 is TGCAGCGTTACTAGGAACACCGGGGAGCTGTTTTTT. This sequence joins TRBV29-1 and TRBJ2-2; TRBD2 is a possible D gene (5 bases). V dropped 5 bases and J dropped 1 base, with 5 bases sitting between them. Looked up from germline, CDR1 is SQVTM and CDR2 is ANQGSEA. CDR3 length equals 12 residues.

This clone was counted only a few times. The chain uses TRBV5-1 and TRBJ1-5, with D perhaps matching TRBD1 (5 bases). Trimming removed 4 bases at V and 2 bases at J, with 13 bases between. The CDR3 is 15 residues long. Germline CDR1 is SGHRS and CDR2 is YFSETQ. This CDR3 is CASSASGIRNQPQHF. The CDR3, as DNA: TGCGCCAGCAGCGCCTCAGGGATTCGCAATCAGCCCCAGCATTTT.

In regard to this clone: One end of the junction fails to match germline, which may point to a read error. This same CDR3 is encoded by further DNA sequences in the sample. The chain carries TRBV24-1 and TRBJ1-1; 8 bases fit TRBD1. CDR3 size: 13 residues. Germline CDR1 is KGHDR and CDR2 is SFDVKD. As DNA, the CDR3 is TGTGCCACCAGCGATTTGGGGACAGGTGAAGCTTTCTTT. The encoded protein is CATSDLGTGEAFF.

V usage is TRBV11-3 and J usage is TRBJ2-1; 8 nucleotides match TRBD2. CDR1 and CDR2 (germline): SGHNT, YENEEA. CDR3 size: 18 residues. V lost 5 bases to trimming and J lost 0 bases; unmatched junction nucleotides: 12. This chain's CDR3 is CASSRQASGSFSYNEQFF. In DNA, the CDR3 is TGTGCCAGCAGCCGCCAGGCTAGCGGGTCCTTCTCCTACAATGAGCAGTTCTTC.

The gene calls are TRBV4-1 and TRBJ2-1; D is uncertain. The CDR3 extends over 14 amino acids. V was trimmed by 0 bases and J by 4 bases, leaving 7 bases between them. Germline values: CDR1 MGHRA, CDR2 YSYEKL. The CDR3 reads CASSQDLQYNEQFF. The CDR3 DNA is TGCGCCAGCAGCCAAGATCTGCAGTACAATGAGCAGTTCTTC.

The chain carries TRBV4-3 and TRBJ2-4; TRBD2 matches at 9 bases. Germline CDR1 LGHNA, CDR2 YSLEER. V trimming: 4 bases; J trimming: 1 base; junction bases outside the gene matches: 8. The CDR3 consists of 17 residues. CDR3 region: CASSRIRAGGAKNIQYF. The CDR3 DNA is TGCGCCAGCAGCCGGATTCGAGCGGGGGGCGCCAAAAACATTCAGTACTTC.

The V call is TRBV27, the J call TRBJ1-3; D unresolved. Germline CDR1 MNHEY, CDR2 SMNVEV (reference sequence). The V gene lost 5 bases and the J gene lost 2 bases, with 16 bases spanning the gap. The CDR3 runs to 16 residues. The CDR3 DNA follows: TGTGCCAGCAGTCCAATGAGGTACTTACCTGGAAACACCATATATTTT. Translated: CASSPMRYLPGNTIYF.

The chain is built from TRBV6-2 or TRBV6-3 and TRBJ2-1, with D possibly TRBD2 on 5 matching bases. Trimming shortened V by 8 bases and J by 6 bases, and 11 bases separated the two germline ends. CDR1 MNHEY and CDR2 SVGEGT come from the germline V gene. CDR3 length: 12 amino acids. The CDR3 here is CASGRGANEQFF. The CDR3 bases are TGTGCCAGCGGCCGGGGAGCCAATGAGCAGTTCTTC.

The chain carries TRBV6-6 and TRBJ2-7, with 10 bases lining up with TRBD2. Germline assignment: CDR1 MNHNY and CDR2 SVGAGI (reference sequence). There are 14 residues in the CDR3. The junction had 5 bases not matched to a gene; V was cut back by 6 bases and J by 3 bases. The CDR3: CASSPQRGGYEQYF. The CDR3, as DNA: TGTGCCAGCAGCCCACAGCGGGGGGGCTACGAGCAGTACTTC.

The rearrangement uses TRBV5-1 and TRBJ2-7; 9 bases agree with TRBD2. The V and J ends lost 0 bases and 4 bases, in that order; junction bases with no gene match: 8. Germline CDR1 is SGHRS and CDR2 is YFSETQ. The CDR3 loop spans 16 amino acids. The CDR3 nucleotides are TGCGCCAGCAGCTTGGCCATTAGCGGGGGAGAGTACGAGCAGTACTTC. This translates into CASSLAISGGEYEQYF.

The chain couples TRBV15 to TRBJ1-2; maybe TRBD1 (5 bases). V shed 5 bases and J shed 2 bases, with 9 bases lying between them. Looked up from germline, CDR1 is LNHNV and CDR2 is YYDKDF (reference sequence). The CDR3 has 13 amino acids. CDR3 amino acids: CATSAGPNYGYTF. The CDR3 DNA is TGTGCCACCAGCGCGGGGCCGAACTATGGCTACACCTTC.

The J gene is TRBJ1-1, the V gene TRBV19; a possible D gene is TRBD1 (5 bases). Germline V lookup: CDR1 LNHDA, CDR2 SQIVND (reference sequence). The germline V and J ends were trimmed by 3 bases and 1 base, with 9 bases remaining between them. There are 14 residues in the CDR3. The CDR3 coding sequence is TGTGCCAGTAGTATTAATGGGGCGAACACTGAAGCTTTCTTT. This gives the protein CASSINGANTEAFF.

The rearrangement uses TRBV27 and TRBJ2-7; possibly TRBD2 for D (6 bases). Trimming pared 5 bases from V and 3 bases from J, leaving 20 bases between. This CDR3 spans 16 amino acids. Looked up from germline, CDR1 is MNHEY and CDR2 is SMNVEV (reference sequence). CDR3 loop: CASSPGVGSVNYEQYF. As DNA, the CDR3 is TGTGCCAGCAGTCCGGGGGTAGGCTCGGTAAACTACGAGCAGTACTTC.